This TCR beta chain derives from a study of T cells after yellow fever vaccination. Study conclusions and caveats: A small proportion of clonotypes was detected in both the CD4 and CD8 compartments. At 95% to 98% for CD4 and 88% for CD8, most primary-vaccination clones showed up again after the booster.

V shed 8 bases and J shed 6 bases, with 13 bases lying between them. This CDR3 comprises 13 residues. CDR1 is MDHEN, CDR2 SYDVKM, per germline. Generation of TCR cDNA used 5'RACE template switching (which added a universal primer site and UMIs). TCRdb fed the 5' RACE reads into MiXCR, producing one record per CDR3 protein. The table includes about 630,000 distinct CDR3 sequences, roughly 12% detected once. To note about this clonotype: The antigen is undetermined.

The TCR originated in a man aged 30-40 years who received the YFV17D yellow fever vaccine. This chain connects TRBV28 to TRBJ2-2; D ambiguous. The sample here was PBMCs, taken on the day of the yellow fever booster vaccination. In DNA form, the CDR3 reads TGTGCCAGCCTACGAGAGGTGCCCGGGGAGCTGTTTTTT. Translating gives CASLREVPGELFF.